This entry concerns a single T cell receptor (beta chain). What it recognizes is unknown. PCR primers comprised 60 Vbeta and 13 Jbeta primers. The table came from immunoSEQ multiplex PCR; TCRdb's copy has only in-frame clones and leaves some out. The sample lists roughly 150,000 clones, 70% to 90% occurring once. The record originates from a study of cytomegalovirus exposure and HLA in healthy donors. Study as a whole: HLA-typed donors contributed around 82 million unique TCRs, which were held in an early data release. Out of 398 genotyped donors, 81% belonged to the Caucasian-associated ancestry cluster. General study findings and limits: Immune exposure was documented only through CMV serostatus. Cytomegalovirus association was assigned to more than 150 TCR beta chains.

Germline CDR1 and CDR2: SGHTA and FQGTGA. V was pared by 1 base and J by 0 bases, with 10 bases between. This CDR3 has 16 residues. The source is a woman in her late teens or twenties in good health and CMV-seronegative. J is TRBJ2-1 and V is TRBV7-3; D is uncertain. Sequencing used PBMCs. The CDR3 sequence is CASSLRALSSYNEQFF. Here the CDR3 DNA reads TGTGCCAGCAGCTTAAGGGCCCTGAGCTCCTACAATGAGCAGTTCTTC.